This TCR delta chain was recorded in a study of γδ T cells in repeated Plasmodium falciparum infection. The wider study: Each infection was followed by sampling at 21 days, plus baseline and some pre-infection draws. Malian samples came from no-transmission periods or across acute febrile malaria episodes.

This clone was counted a few times. The antigen is not known. TCRdb records a much larger clone's protein for this DNA, with a difference at residue 15 that likely arises from a read error; the protein given is the translation of the DNA. TCRdb reprocessed the multiplex PCR reads using CATT. The sample contains roughly 86,000 delta-chain clones, under 1.5% of which appear only once. Vgamma9/Vdelta2+ and Vdelta2-negative gammadelta T cells were flow-sorted from PBMC for bulk sequencing. The CDR3 sequence is 23 residues long. J was trimmed by 0 bases and V by 1 base; bases with no gene match: 20. CDR1 and CDR2 from the germline V gene are TSWWSYY and QGS. Overall study findings and caveats: Waves of new clonotype selection appeared after repeated controlled infections in Vdelta2-negative, largely Vdelta1+, gammadelta T cells.

The receptor comes from a pool of human donors (malaria-infected and uninfected, not separated). Source material: gamma-delta T cells from blood. The V and J genes are TRDV1 and TRDJ1; 13 nucleotides align to TRDD3. The CDR3 spells CALGEQPCTGGYADLLYTDKLIF. The CDR3 coding sequence is TGTGCTCTTGGGGAACAGCCTTGTACTGGGGGATACGCTGATTTGCTGTACACCGATAAACTCATCTTT.